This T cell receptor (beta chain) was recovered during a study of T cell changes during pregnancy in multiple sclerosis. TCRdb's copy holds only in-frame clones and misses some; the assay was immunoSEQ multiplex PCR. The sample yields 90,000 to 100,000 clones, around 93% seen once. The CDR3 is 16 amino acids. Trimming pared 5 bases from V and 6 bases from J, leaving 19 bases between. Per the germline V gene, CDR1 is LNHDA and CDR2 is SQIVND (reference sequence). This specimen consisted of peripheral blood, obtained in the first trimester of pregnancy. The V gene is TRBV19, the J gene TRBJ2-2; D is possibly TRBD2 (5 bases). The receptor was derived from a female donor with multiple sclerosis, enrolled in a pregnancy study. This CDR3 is CASSARTRQLSGELFF. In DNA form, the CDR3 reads TGTGCCAGTAGTGCCCGGACTCGTCAGTTATCCGGGGAGCTGTTTTTT.